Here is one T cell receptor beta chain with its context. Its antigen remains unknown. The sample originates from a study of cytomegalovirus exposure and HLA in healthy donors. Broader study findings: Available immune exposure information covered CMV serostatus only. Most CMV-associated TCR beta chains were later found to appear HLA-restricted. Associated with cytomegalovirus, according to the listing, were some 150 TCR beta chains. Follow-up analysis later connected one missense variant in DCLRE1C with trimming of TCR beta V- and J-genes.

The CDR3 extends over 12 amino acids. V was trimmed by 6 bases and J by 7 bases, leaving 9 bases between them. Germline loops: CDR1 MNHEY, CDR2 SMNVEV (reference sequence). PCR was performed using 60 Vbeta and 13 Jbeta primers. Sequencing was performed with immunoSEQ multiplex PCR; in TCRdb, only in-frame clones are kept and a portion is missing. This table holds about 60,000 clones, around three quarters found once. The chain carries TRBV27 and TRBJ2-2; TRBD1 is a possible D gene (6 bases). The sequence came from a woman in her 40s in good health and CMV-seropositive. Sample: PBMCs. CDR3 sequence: CASRGQFGELFF. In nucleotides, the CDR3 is TGTGCCAGCAGGGGACAATTCGGGGAGCTGTTTTTT.